This TCR beta chain appears in the sequencing data of a study of siplizumab effects on memory and regulatory T cells. Libraries were prepared by immunoSEQ multiplex PCR; TCRdb keeps only in-frame clonotypes and omits some of them. The sample records some 73,000 clones, 93% being singletons. The germline CDR1 and CDR2 sequences are LGHNA and YSLEER. V was trimmed by 0 bases and J by 2 bases, leaving 11 bases between them. The CDR3 has 16 amino acids. The chain employs TRBV4-3 and TRBJ1-5; no clear D gene. The TCR sequence derives from a human donor in good health. Input material: CD8+ T cells sorted from blood. CDR3 residues: CASSQDRGYGNQPQHF. CDR3 bases: TGCGCCAGCAGCCAAGATCGTGGGTATGGCAATCAGCCCCAGCATTTT.